The 15 T cell receptor beta chains listed next were all sequenced from one sample in a study of PD-1 blockade in mismatch repair-deficient tumors. Some clones are missing from TCRdb's copy, which holds only in-frame ones; the method was immunoSEQ multiplex PCR. The top ten clones hold approximately 15% of a sample with 100,000 to 150,000 clones, around 87% of them seen once. Here the sequenced sample was peripheral blood, taken 44 weeks after starting pembrolizumab. Receptors were obtained from an adult with mismatch repair-deficient cancer.

The rearrangement joins TRBV10-3 to TRBJ2-7; no clear D. Per germline, CDR1 ENHRY and CDR2 SYGVKD. Trimming cost V 3 bases and J 5 bases, with 8 bases left between them. This CDR3 has 12 residues. CDR3 sequence (DNA): TGTGCCATCAGTGACGGTCGGGACGAGCAGTACTTC. This sequence encodes CAISDGRDEQYF.

V usage is TRBV5-1 and J usage is TRBJ2-3; D is ambiguous. With 0 bases removed from V and 3 bases from J, the gap between germline ends came to 8 bases. This CDR3 is 14 amino acids long. CDR1 and CDR2 (germline): SGHRS, YFSETQ. CDR3 amino acids: CASSLGPGTDTQYF. The CDR3, as DNA: TGCGCCAGCAGCTTGGGTCCCGGAACAGATACGCAGTATTTT. The full variable domain, in which reference TRBV5-1 and TRBJ2-3 provide the parts outside the CDR3, is KAGVTQTPRYLIKTRGQQVTLSCSPISGHRSVSWYQQTPGQGLQFLFEYFSETQRNKGNFPGRFSGRQFSNSRSEMNVSTLELGDSALYLCASSLGPGTDTQYFGPGTRLTVL.

The genes are TRBV4-2 and TRBJ1-5, with D perhaps TRBD1 (5 bases). V was cut by 0 bases and J by 1 base, with 7 bases left in between. Germline values: CDR1 LGHNA, CDR2 YNFKEQ. There are 15 residues in the CDR3. DNA of the CDR3: TGTGCCAGCAGCCAAGACAGGGCGAGCAATCAGCCCCAGCATTTT. Amino acid sequence: CASSQDRASNQPQHF.

This clone was seen a single time. The chain employs TRBV15 and TRBJ2-5; weak D call: TRBD1 (5 bases). The CDR3 runs to 15 residues. Germline CDR1 LNHNV, CDR2 YYDKDF (reference sequence). Trimming removed 4 bases at V and 5 bases at J, with 17 bases between. This CDR3 is CATSTLTAFSETQYF. CDR3 sequence (DNA): TGTGCCACCAGCACCCTGACAGCTTTCTCGGAGACCCAGTACTTC.

This rearrangement joins TRBV13 to TRBJ1-1, with no clear D. In germline, CDR1 is PRHDT, CDR2 FYEKMQ (reference sequence). Trimming left V 3 bases short and J 6 bases short, with 8 bases between. There are 12 residues in the CDR3. CDR3 protein: CASSFFEPEAFF. For the CDR3, the DNA is TGTGCCAGCAGCTTTTTTGAGCCTGAAGCTTTCTTT.

V usage is TRBV10-3 and J usage is TRBJ2-5; D uncertain. Trimming pared 3 bases from V and 1 base from J, leaving 9 bases between. Germline values: CDR1 ENHRY, CDR2 SYGVKD. The CDR3 runs to 14 residues. CDR3: CAISEGRSQETQYF. DNA for the CDR3: TGTGCCATCAGTGAAGGACGTTCCCAAGAGACCCAGTACTTC.

This clone was counted a single time. The gene calls are TRBV5-4 and TRBJ2-5; D unresolved. With 4 bases removed from V and 3 bases from J, the gap between germline ends came to 10 bases. CDR3 length equals 13 residues. Germline loops: CDR1 SGHNT, CDR2 YYREEE (reference sequence). The DNA of the CDR3 is TGTGCCAGCAGCCCCTGGACGGAAGAGACCCAGTACTTC. Protein sequence: CASSPWTEETQYF.

This clone was detected only once. J is TRBJ2-5 and V is TRBV30; 14 nucleotides line up with TRBD2. CDR3 size: 17 residues. Germline values: CDR1 GTSNPN, CDR2 SVGIG (reference sequence). The junction had 5 bases not matched to a gene; V was cut back by 0 bases and J by 2 bases. This CDR3 reads CAWSVMRTSGGQETQYF. The CDR3 DNA is TGTGCCTGGAGTGTAATGAGGACTAGCGGGGGGCAAGAGACCCAGTACTTC.

The J gene is TRBJ2-2, the V gene TRBV4-1; D might be TRBD1 (5 bases). Germline values: CDR1 MGHRA, CDR2 YSYEKL. The V end lost 6 bases, the J end lost 4 bases, and 9 bases lay between the germline ends. The CDR3 loop spans 13 amino acids. The CDR3 spells CASSPGSTGELFF. The CDR3 DNA sequence: TGCGCCAGCAGTCCAGGGTCCACCGGGGAGCTGTTTTTT.

This CDR3 reads CASGRGSEQYF. CDR3 coding DNA: TGTGCCAGCGGCAGGGGTTCCGAGCAGTACTTC. V gene TRBV9 combines with J gene TRBJ2-7; D is possibly TRBD1 (6 bases). CDR3 length: 11 amino acids. CDR1 SGDLS and CDR2 YYNGEE come from the germline V gene. With 7 bases removed from V and 6 bases from J, the gap between germline ends came to 11 bases.

This rearrangement joins TRBV28 to TRBJ2-7; possible D gene TRBD1, 5 bases. Per the germline V gene, CDR1 is MDHEN and CDR2 is SYDVKM. There are 15 residues in the CDR3. V was shortened by 3 bases and J by 0 bases, with 12 bases between the two germline ends. The CDR3 nucleotides read TGTGCCAGCAGTTTTGGGTTTGGACACTCCTACGAGCAGTACTTC. Protein: CASSFGFGHSYEQYF.

This clone was counted between two and nine times. The chain is built from TRBV4-1 and TRBJ2-7, with TRBD1 matching 9 bases. Trimming at V came to 4 bases and at J to 6 bases, leaving 7 bases not matched to a gene. This CDR3 is built from 14 residues. CDR1 and CDR2 from the germline V gene are MGHRA and YSYEKL. The CDR3 protein is CASSLPGQGTEQYF. CDR3 DNA: TGCGCCAGCAGCCTACCGGGACAGGGAACCGAGCAGTACTTC.

The chain employs TRBV19 and TRBJ2-7, with D maybe TRBD1 (6 bases). CDR1 and CDR2 from the germline V gene are LNHDA and SQIVND (reference sequence). V was clipped by 1 base and J by 3 bases, with 10 bases between them. This CDR3 is built from 14 residues. Written as DNA, the CDR3 is TGTGCCAGTAGTATAGCGGACAGAAGCTACGAGCAGTACTTC. It yields the protein CASSIADRSYEQYF.

The chain links TRBV28 to TRBJ2-5; D might be TRBD2 (5 bases). V lost 5 bases to trimming and J lost 5 bases, with 12 bases between them. Per the germline V gene, CDR1 is MDHEN and CDR2 is SYDVKM. The CDR3 length is 13 residues. The CDR3 region has the DNA TGTGCCAGCAGTCCCGGAGGACGGGAGACCCAGTACTTC. This encodes CASSPGGRETQYF.

The chain employs TRBV9 and TRBJ2-4; D may be TRBD2 (5 bases). The V end lost 3 bases, the J end lost 2 bases, and 6 bases lay between the germline ends. CDR1 SGDLS and CDR2 YYNGEE come from the germline V gene. The CDR3 contains 13 residues. The CDR3 DNA is TGTGCCAGCAGCGGAGGGACCAAAAACATTCAGTACTTC. As protein: CASSGGTKNIQYF.